Listed below are T cell receptor beta chains from one sample, sequenced in a study of human T cells and chemical hapten exposure. TCRdb used MiXCR to reprocess the RACE reads, holding one entry per CDR3 protein. The profile covers some 340,000 distinct CDR3 sequences, with approximately 6.9% appearing a single time and 8.4% taken by the ten largest. The sequenced sample was whole blood, obtained in connection with sensitization to the hapten diphenylcyclopropenone (DPC). Receptors were obtained from a woman under 30 with alopecia areata. Some clones in this sample may be carry-over from other donors' samples. Both conserved end residues are part of each CDR3. A D gene is named only where the DNA matches it firmly. Some rows have no size entry. The others give once, few or many, or a class for an expanded clone.

j_gene | abundance | len | v_gene | d_gene | CDR3nt | CDR3aa
TRBJ1-6 | NA | 13 | TRBV7-2 | NA | TGTGCCAGCAGCCCACCCTGGAGTTCACCCCTCCACTTT | CASSPPWSSPLHF
TRBJ2-7 | few | 17 | TRBV6-1 | NA | TGTGCCAGCAGGCTCAATAAGGACCGCCTCCCTCCCTACGAGCAGTACTTC | CASRLNKDRLPPYEQYF
TRBJ1-2 | few | 14 | TRBV7-6 | NA | TGTGCCAGCACTTCTCCCGGGACGGGCTATGGCTACACCTTC | CASTSPGTGYGYTF
TRBJ1-6 | NA | 16 | TRBV2 | TRBD1 | TGTGCCACCCATGACGACAGGGGGCAGCGTAATTCACCCCTCCACTTT | CATHDDRGQRNSPLHF
TRBJ1-4 | few | 14 | TRBV6-6 | NA | TGTGCCAGCACCCGAAGGGGGGGAAATGAAAAACTGTTTTTT | CASTRRGGNEKLFF
TRBJ1-2 | few | 15 | TRBV6-5 | NA | TGTGCCAGCAGTTACTATACAGGGAGTGACTATGGCTACACCTTC | CASSYYTGSDYGYTF
TRBJ2-7 | many | 13 | TRBV18 | NA | TGTGCCAGCTCACCGGACACCGCCTACGAGCAGTACTTC | CASSPDTAYEQYF
TRBJ1-2 | NA | 14 | TRBV12-3/TRBV12-4 | NA | TGTGCCAGCAATCCGGGACGCCTAAACTATGGCTACACCTTC | CASNPGRLNYGYTF
TRBJ1-2 | NA | 19 | TRBV6-5 | TRBD1 | TGTGCCAGCAGTTACCCCCAGGGACAGGGATCAGAAGCTAACTATGGCTACACCTTC | CASSYPQGQGSEANYGYTF
TRBJ1-2 | NA | 16 | TRBV12-3/TRBV12-4 | NA | TGTGCCAGCAGTTTATCCGAGTACAGGCCCGATGACGGCTACACCTTC | CASSLSEYRPDDGYTF
TRBJ1-1 | many | 13 | TRBV29-1 | NA | TGCAGCGTTATAAGGACAGAGAACACTGAAGCTTTCTTT | CSVIRTENTEAFF
TRBJ1-2 | few | 16 | TRBV18 | TRBD1 | TGTGCCAGCTCAAGCGGCATGGACAGGGTCAGCTATGGCTACACCTTC | CASSSGMDRVSYGYTF
TRBJ2-7 | few | 13 | TRBV19 | NA | TGTGCCAGTAGTCCGGACAGCCTCTACGAGCAGTACTTC | CASSPDSLYEQYF
TRBJ1-2 | many | 13 | TRBV29-1 | TRBD1 | TGCAGCGCCCTAGAGGACAGGAACTATGGCTACACCTTC | CSALEDRNYGYTF
TRBJ2-7 | NA | 18 | TRBV5-1 | NA | TGCGCCAGCAGCTTTAGACAGGTTCCAGAAGCTCCCTCCTACGAGCAGTACTTC | CASSFRQVPEAPSYEQYF
TRBJ2-2 | many | 12 | TRBV7-9 | NA | TGTGCCACCCCCAGTCTCACCGGGGAGCTGTTTTTT | CATPSLTGELFF
TRBJ2-3 | NA | 16 | TRBV25-1 | TRBD2 | TGTGCCACCACCCCGGCTAGCGGGGAGATTCCCCATACGCAGTATTTT | CATTPASGEIPHTQYF
TRBJ2-2 | NA | 19 | TRBV15 | NA | TGTGCCACCACACAAACTGGCGTCGTGGGATTGCTTCACACCGGGGAGCTGTTTTTT | CATTQTGVVGLLHTGELFF
TRBJ1-2 | NA | 16 | TRBV6-5 | NA | TGTGCCAGCAGTTACTCGACGTGGGGGCGCGACTATGGCTACACCTTC | CASSYSTWGRDYGYTF
TRBJ1-6 | few | 15 | TRBV6-5 | NA | TGTGCCAGCACCTCCAGTGGCGGCCTCAATTCACCCCTCCACTTT | CASTSSGGLNSPLHF
TRBJ1-1 | NA | 15 | TRBV5-6 | NA | TGTGCCAGCAGCTTGGTGACGGGATCCAACACTGAAGCTTTCTTT | CASSLVTGSNTEAFF
TRBJ2-3 | many | 15 | TRBV4-2 | NA | TGTGCCAGCAGCCAAGATCGAGTGAGCACAGATACGCAGTATTTT | CASSQDRVSTDTQYF
TRBJ2-3 | NA | 14 | TRBV7-3 | NA | TGTGCCAGCAGCTTACAGGGATTCACAGATACGCAGTATTTT | CASSLQGFTDTQYF
TRBJ2-7 | NA | 16 | TRBV20-1 | NA | TGCAGTGCTAGAGATCAGGGCCCGGGACCTCTCTACGAGCAGTACTTC | CSARDQGPGPLYEQYF
TRBJ2-2 | few | 15 | TRBV6-2/TRBV6-3 | NA | TGTGCCAGCAGACGACTCACGGGTTCCAGGGGGGAGCTGTTTTTT | CASRRLTGSRGELFF
TRBJ1-4 | few | 15 | TRBV18 | NA | TGTGCCAGCTCACCACTAAGGGGCTCTAATGAAAAACTGTTTTTT | CASSPLRGSNEKLFF